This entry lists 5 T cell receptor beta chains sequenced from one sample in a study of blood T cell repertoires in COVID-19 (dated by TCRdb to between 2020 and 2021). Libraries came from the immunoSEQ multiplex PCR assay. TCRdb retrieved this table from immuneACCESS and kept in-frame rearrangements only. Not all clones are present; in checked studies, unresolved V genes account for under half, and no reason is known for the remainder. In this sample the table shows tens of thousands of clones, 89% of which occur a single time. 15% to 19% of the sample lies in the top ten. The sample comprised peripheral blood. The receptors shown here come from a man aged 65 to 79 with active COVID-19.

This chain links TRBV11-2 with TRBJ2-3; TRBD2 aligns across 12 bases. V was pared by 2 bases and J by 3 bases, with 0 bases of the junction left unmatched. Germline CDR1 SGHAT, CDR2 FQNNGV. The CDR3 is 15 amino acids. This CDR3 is CASSLLAGGTDTQYF. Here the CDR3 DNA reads TGTGCCAGCAGCTTACTAGCGGGGGGGACAGATACGCAGTATTTT.

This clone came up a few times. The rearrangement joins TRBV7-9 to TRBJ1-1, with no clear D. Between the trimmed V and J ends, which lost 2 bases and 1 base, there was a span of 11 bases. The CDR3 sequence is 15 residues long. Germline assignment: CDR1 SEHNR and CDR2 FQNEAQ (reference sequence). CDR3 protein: CASSLSGSANTEAFF. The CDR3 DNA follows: TGTGCCAGCAGCTTAAGCGGGTCAGCGAACACTGAAGCTTTCTTT.

Written as DNA, the CDR3 is TGTGCCAGCAGGGTAGGGGGCGCGCAATACGAGCAGTACTTC. This gives the protein CASRVGGAQYEQYF. J is TRBJ2-7 and V is TRBV6-5; 7 bases line up with TRBD1. Germline values: CDR1 MNHEY, CDR2 SVGAGI. The CDR3 consists of 14 residues. Losses at the gene ends were 6 bases for V and 4 bases for J; bases not matched to a gene: 9.

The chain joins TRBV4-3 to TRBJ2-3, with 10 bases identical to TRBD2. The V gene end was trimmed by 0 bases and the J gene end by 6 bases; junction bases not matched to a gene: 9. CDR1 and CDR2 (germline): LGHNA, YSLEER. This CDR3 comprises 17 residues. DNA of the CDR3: TGCGCCAGCAGCCAAGATTTCCTAGCGGGGGAAGTGGATACGCAGTATTTT. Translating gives CASSQDFLAGEVDTQYF.

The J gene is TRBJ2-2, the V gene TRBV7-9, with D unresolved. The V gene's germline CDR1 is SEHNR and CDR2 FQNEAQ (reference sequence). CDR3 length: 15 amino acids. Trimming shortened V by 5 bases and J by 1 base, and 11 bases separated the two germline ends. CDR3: CASSPPTGNTGELFF. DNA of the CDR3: TGTGCCAGCAGCCCACCGACGGGGAACACCGGGGAGCTGTTTTTT.